The entry below gives a single T cell receptor (beta chain) sequence along with its context. This clone was counted a single time. Its binding antigen is unknown. Qualities for individual bases were not recorded, and no much larger clone is one base off. These data come from a study of blood T cell repertoires in COVID-19 (dated by TCRdb to about 2020). About the study as a whole: Collaborator samples came from the United States, Italy and Spain and covered acute and convalescent phases of COVID-19. The repertoires were released in a freely available public database intended as a resource for research on the immune response to SARS-CoV-2. The material from the prospective study consisted of cDNA or gDNA derived from T cells, B-cell-depleted T cells, or PBMCs. Samples came from the ongoing ImmuneRACE study (first 160 participants) plus 1,254 subjects from 6 global collaborators. The dataset comprised deeply sampled blood TCRbeta repertoires from subjects exposed to, actively infected with, or recovered from COVID-19. Where available, HLA class I and class II types were taken from metadata supplied by the sample provider and were not determined by assay-based typing. Nearly every sample came with metadata listing a de-identified subject ID, COVID-19 status, age in years and sex. The paper's findings and limits, for the study overall: The quantity of clinical and demographic metadata differed by source and by participant and was supplied without curation.

TCRbeta CDR3 regions were amplified from genomic DNA using the immunoSEQ Assay, a bias-controlled multiplex PCR. The study's own analysis went as follows. The number of nucleated cells in each sample was estimated by amplification of reference gene primers within the assay. Sequence reads were collapsed and filtered to measure the absolute abundance of every unique TCRbeta CDR3 rearrangement. For each sample, productive Simpson clonality was calculated by taking the square root of Simpson's diversity index across productive rearrangements. TCRdb took this table from immuneACCESS and kept in-frame rearrangements with V and J called. Such tables lack part of the clones; where checked against another copy, unresolved V genes explain under half of the gap, and the rest is unexplained. The D gene and trimming were derived from the DNA, and the V and J assignments and clone size from that table. This sample is represented by around 300,000 clones; roughly 90% of them were singletons. Of the sample, 0.94% is held by the ten largest clones.

A second Seattle source provided samples from volunteer blood donors who had recovered from COVID-19. Each collaborating institution followed its own protocols to collect whole blood in K2EDTA tubes. For TCRbeta analysis, collaborator samples were shipped as frozen whole blood, as isolated PBMCs, or as DNA extracted from either sample type. Inclusive of the bounding cysteine and phenylalanine, the CDR3 is 15 residues long. Only CDR3 DNA remains: 45 bases, in frame from the first base. CDR1 MNHEY and CDR2 SVGAGI were looked up in the germline V gene. Compared with germline, V lacks 6 bases and J lacks 1 base; bases without a gene match: 4.

This TCR was sampled from a woman aged 40 to 50 who had recovered from COVID-19. The receptor chain draws on TRBV6-5 and TRBJ2-2, and TRBD1 aligns with 8 junction nucleotides. The sequenced sample consisted of peripheral blood. The CDR3 reads CASRRGTGNTGELFF. The bases read TGTGCCAGCAGGCGCGGGACAGGGAACACCGGGGAGCTGTTTTTT.